A selection of T cell receptor beta chains follows, all from one sample in a study of OX40 agonist ivuxolimab in advanced cancers. Measured with immunoSEQ multiplex PCR; TCRdb has only the in-frame clones, and not every one. The profile shows about 84,000 clones, around 85% of them singletons. Specimen: CD4+ or CD8+ T cells sorted from blood, collected in a trial of the OX40 agonist ivuxolimab. The source is an adult with an advanced solid tumor such as melanoma, head and neck, liver or kidney cancer. The CDR3 runs from the conserved cysteine through the conserved F or W. Each record gives: J gene, CDR3 length, clone size, V gene, D gene, CDR3 DNA, CDR3 protein. D genes are given only for firm matches. Size is omitted from some rows. Given values are once, few, many or a class for expanded clones.

j_call: TRBJ1-1
cdr3_length: 15
clone_size: .
v_call: TRBV5-1
d_call: TRBD1
cdr3_nt: TGCGCCAGCAGCTCGACCGGGACAGGGGCGGAGGGAGCTTTCTTT
cdr3_aa: CASSSTGTGAEGAFF

j_call: TRBJ1-6
cdr3_length: 15
clone_size: .
v_call: TRBV5-5
d_call: .
cdr3_nt: TGTGCCAGCAGCTTGGCCCGGCAGGGGAATTCACCCCTCCACTTT
cdr3_aa: CASSLARQGNSPLHF

j_call: TRBJ2-1
cdr3_length: 14
clone_size: .
v_call: TRBV7-9
d_call: TRBD2
cdr3_nt: TGTGCCAGCAGCCCCGACTCCAGCGGGGATGAGCAGTTCTTC
cdr3_aa: CASSPDSSGDEQFF

j_call: TRBJ1-2
cdr3_length: 14
clone_size: .
v_call: TRBV5-1
d_call: TRBD1
cdr3_nt: TGCGCCAGCAGCTTTGCACAGGGGAAGAGTGGCTACACCTTC
cdr3_aa: CASSFAQGKSGYTF

j_call: TRBJ2-1
cdr3_length: 15
clone_size: once
v_call: TRBV7-2
d_call: TRBD2
cdr3_nt: TGTGCCAGCAGCTTAGGGCTAGCGGGAGTATACGAGCAGTTCTTC
cdr3_aa: CASSLGLAGVYEQFF

j_call: TRBJ1-1
cdr3_length: 13
clone_size: .
v_call: TRBV5-5
d_call: .
cdr3_nt: TGTGCCAGCAGGAAGGGGCCGAACACTGAAGCTTTCTTT
cdr3_aa: CASRKGPNTEAFF

j_call: TRBJ2-1
cdr3_length: 15
clone_size: .
v_call: TRBV10-3
d_call: TRBD2
cdr3_nt: TGTGCCATCAGTGAAGGACTAGCGGGGGTGGCTGAGCAGTTCTTC
cdr3_aa: CAISEGLAGVAEQFF

j_call: TRBJ1-1
cdr3_length: 13
clone_size: .
v_call: TRBV2
d_call: .
cdr3_nt: TGTGCCAGCACCAAACAGGGCCAGGTCGATGCTTTCTTT
cdr3_aa: CASTKQGQVDAFF

j_call: TRBJ2-7
cdr3_length: 15
clone_size: once
v_call: TRBV4-3
d_call: .
cdr3_nt: TGCGCCAGCAGCCAAAACTTTGGCAACTCCTACGAGCAGTACTTC
cdr3_aa: CASSQNFGNSYEQYF

j_call: TRBJ2-3
cdr3_length: 16
clone_size: .
v_call: TRBV28
d_call: .
cdr3_nt: TGTGCCAGCAGTGAGCAATTGGGGTCCAACACAGATACGCAGTATTTT
cdr3_aa: CASSEQLGSNTDTQYF

j_call: TRBJ2-3
cdr3_length: 14
clone_size: .
v_call: TRBV10-1
d_call: .
cdr3_nt: TGCGCCAGCAGTGCAAGACAGGGAGGAGATACGCAGTATTTT
cdr3_aa: CASSARQGGDTQYF

j_call: TRBJ1-4
cdr3_length: 14
clone_size: once
v_call: TRBV6-5
d_call: TRBD1
cdr3_nt: TGTGCCAGCAGGAGGGGGCATACTAATGAAAAACTGTTTTTT
cdr3_aa: CASRRGHTNEKLFF

j_call: TRBJ2-3
cdr3_length: 14
clone_size: .
v_call: TRBV2
d_call: TRBD1
cdr3_nt: TGTGCCAGCAGACGGGGACAGGGCACAGATACGCAGTATTTT
cdr3_aa: CASRRGQGTDTQYF

j_call: TRBJ1-1
cdr3_length: 17
clone_size: .
v_call: TRBV19
d_call: .
cdr3_nt: TGTGCCAGTAGTATAGATCACGGGTTGTTCATGAACACTGAAGCTTTCTTT
cdr3_aa: CASSIDHGLFMNTEAFF

j_call: TRBJ2-7
cdr3_length: 14
clone_size: .
v_call: TRBV18
d_call: .
cdr3_nt: TGTGCCAGCTCACCACCAGGTACACCCTACGAGCAGTACTTC
cdr3_aa: CASSPPGTPYEQYF

j_call: TRBJ1-5
cdr3_length: 15
clone_size: many
v_call: TRBV29-1
d_call: .
cdr3_nt: TGCAGCGTTGCGGACGGTGTTTTGGGCAATCAGCCCCAGCATTTT
cdr3_aa: CSVADGVLGNQPQHF

j_call: TRBJ2-3
cdr3_length: 14
clone_size: .
v_call: TRBV9
d_call: .
cdr3_nt: TGTGCCAGCAGCGTACGAGTCGTAGGAGATACGCAGTATTTT
cdr3_aa: CASSVRVVGDTQYF

j_call: TRBJ2-7
cdr3_length: 14
clone_size: .
v_call: TRBV4-1
d_call: .
cdr3_nt: TGCGCCAGCAGCCAAGACTACAGGAAGAACGAGCAGTACTTC
cdr3_aa: CASSQDYRKNEQYF

j_call: TRBJ1-3
cdr3_length: 15
clone_size: .
v_call: TRBV7-2
d_call: .
cdr3_nt: TGTGCCAGCAGACCAACCTCCGTATCCGGATACACCATATATTTT
cdr3_aa: CASRPTSVSGYTIYF

j_call: TRBJ1-1
cdr3_length: 15
clone_size: .
v_call: TRBV9
d_call: .
cdr3_nt: TGTGCCAGCAGCGCGGCAGGGTCCGGGGACACTGAAGCTTTCTTT
cdr3_aa: CASSAAGSGDTEAFF

j_call: TRBJ1-1
cdr3_length: 13
clone_size: .
v_call: TRBV19
d_call: TRBD1
cdr3_nt: TGTGCCAGTGGAAAATCAGGGGGCACTGAAGCTTTCTTT
cdr3_aa: CASGKSGGTEAFF

j_call: TRBJ1-5
cdr3_length: 17
clone_size: .
v_call: TRBV5-4
d_call: TRBD1
cdr3_nt: TGTGCCAGCAGCCTAAGACAGGGGGGTGATATCGATCAGCCCCAGCATTTT
cdr3_aa: CASSLRQGGDIDQPQHF

j_call: TRBJ2-1
cdr3_length: 15
clone_size: .
v_call: TRBV7-3
d_call: .
cdr3_nt: TGTGCCAGCAGCTTAAGGCCGGCGAATTCGCGCGAGCAGTTCTTC
cdr3_aa: CASSLRPANSREQFF

j_call: TRBJ1-5
cdr3_length: 16
clone_size: .
v_call: TRBV27
d_call: TRBD1
cdr3_nt: TGTGCCAGCAGTTCAGCCCAGGGACAGGGCAATCAGCCCCAGCATTTT
cdr3_aa: CASSSAQGQGNQPQHF

j_call: TRBJ2-3
cdr3_length: 14
clone_size: .
v_call: TRBV6-1
d_call: .
cdr3_nt: TGTGCCAGCAGTGTCGGACGCAACACAGATACGCAGTATTTT
cdr3_aa: CASSVGRNTDTQYF

j_call: TRBJ2-1
cdr3_length: 16
clone_size: .
v_call: TRBV5-4
d_call: .
cdr3_nt: TGTGCCAGCAGCTTGACAGGCGCTAACCTATACAATGAGCAGTTCTTC
cdr3_aa: CASSLTGANLYNEQFF

j_call: TRBJ2-5
cdr3_length: 11
clone_size: .
v_call: TRBV30
d_call: TRBD2
cdr3_nt: TGTGCCTGGGGGGCCTTCGGGACTAAGTACTTC
cdr3_aa: CAWGAFGTKYF

j_call: TRBJ2-2
cdr3_length: 13
clone_size: .
v_call: TRBV23-1
d_call: .
cdr3_nt: TGCGCCGGGGGGACTGCGAACACCGGGGAGCTGTTTTTT
cdr3_aa: CAGGTANTGELFF

j_call: TRBJ2-6
cdr3_length: 14
clone_size: .
v_call: TRBV9
d_call: TRBD2
cdr3_nt: TGTGCCAGCGGGAGGGCCTCTGGGGCCAACGTCCTGACTTTC
cdr3_aa: CASGRASGANVLTF

j_call: TRBJ2-1
cdr3_length: 17
clone_size: .
v_call: TRBV7-3
d_call: .
cdr3_nt: TGTGCCAGCAGCTTAAAAGGCGCAGGTCGGTCCTACAATGAGCAGTTCTTC
cdr3_aa: CASSLKGAGRSYNEQFF

j_call: TRBJ2-3
cdr3_length: 15
clone_size: .
v_call: TRBV7-2
d_call: TRBD2
cdr3_nt: TGTGCCAGCAGCTTAACCGGGGAGGGTGCAGATACGCAGTATTTT
cdr3_aa: CASSLTGEGADTQYF

j_call: TRBJ1-2
cdr3_length: 13
clone_size: .
v_call: TRBV28
d_call: .
cdr3_nt: TGTGCCAGCAGTTTGGGGCAGACCTATGGCTACACCTTC
cdr3_aa: CASSLGQTYGYTF

j_call: TRBJ1-2
cdr3_length: 13
clone_size: .
v_call: TRBV6-5
d_call: .
cdr3_nt: TGTGCCAGCAGTTACGAGGGCTCCTATGGCTACACCTTC
cdr3_aa: CASSYEGSYGYTF

j_call: TRBJ2-3
cdr3_length: 15
clone_size: .
v_call: TRBV7-3
d_call: .
cdr3_nt: TGTGCCAGCAGCTCCTTAGGGGGGAGCACAGATACGCAGTATTTT
cdr3_aa: CASSSLGGSTDTQYF

j_call: TRBJ2-4
cdr3_length: 15
clone_size: .
v_call: TRBV2
d_call: .
cdr3_nt: TGTGCCAGCAGTGGGACCGTTCTAGCCAAAAACATTCAGTACTTC
cdr3_aa: CASSGTVLAKNIQYF

j_call: TRBJ2-2
cdr3_length: 14
clone_size: .
v_call: TRBV5-1
d_call: .
cdr3_nt: TGCGCCAGTTTTTGGGGGGCCAACACCGGGGAGCTGTTTTTT
cdr3_aa: CASFWGANTGELFF

j_call: TRBJ1-1
cdr3_length: 14
clone_size: .
v_call: TRBV19
d_call: .
cdr3_nt: TGTGCCAGTAGCGTCCAAACGATGAACACTGAAGCTTTCTTT
cdr3_aa: CASSVQTMNTEAFF

j_call: TRBJ1-1
cdr3_length: 15
clone_size: .
v_call: TRBV5-1
d_call: .
cdr3_nt: TGCGCCAGCAGCTTGGGCGGTGACATGAACACTGAAGCTTTCTTT
cdr3_aa: CASSLGGDMNTEAFF

j_call: TRBJ1-2
cdr3_length: 15
clone_size: .
v_call: TRBV5-1
d_call: .
cdr3_nt: TGCGCCAGCAGGGTTGAGATAGGTGATAACTATGGCTACACCTTC
cdr3_aa: CASRVEIGDNYGYTF

j_call: TRBJ1-2
cdr3_length: 13
clone_size: .
v_call: TRBV7-3
d_call: .
cdr3_nt: TGTGCCAGCAGCTTAATTTCGAACTATGGCTACACCTTC
cdr3_aa: CASSLISNYGYTF

j_call: TRBJ2-1
cdr3_length: 14
clone_size: .
v_call: TRBV9
d_call: TRBD1
cdr3_nt: TGTGCCAGCAGCGTAAAGGGACAGGGCGGAGAGCAGTTCTTC
cdr3_aa: CASSVKGQGGEQFF

j_call: TRBJ2-3
cdr3_length: 13
clone_size: .
v_call: TRBV5-4
d_call: .
cdr3_nt: TGTGCCAGCGCTCGCGAGTTCACAGATACGCAGTATTTT
cdr3_aa: CASAREFTDTQYF

j_call: TRBJ1-2
cdr3_length: 16
clone_size: once
v_call: TRBV19
d_call: .
cdr3_nt: TGTGCCAGTAGTATAGCCGAAATAGGGGAAAATTATGGCTACACCTTC
cdr3_aa: CASSIAEIGENYGYTF

j_call: TRBJ2-1
cdr3_length: 17
clone_size: .
v_call: TRBV6-1
d_call: TRBD2
cdr3_nt: TGTGCCAGCAGTGCGCATGTTAGCGGGGGACGGTACAATGAGCAGTTCTTC
cdr3_aa: CASSAHVSGGRYNEQFF

j_call: TRBJ2-5
cdr3_length: 15
clone_size: .
v_call: TRBV2
d_call: TRBD2
cdr3_nt: TGTGCCAGCAGTGGATCTAGCGGGAGGGGAGAGACCCAGTACTTC
cdr3_aa: CASSGSSGRGETQYF

j_call: TRBJ2-1
cdr3_length: 14
clone_size: .
v_call: TRBV29-1
d_call: .
cdr3_nt: TGCAGCGCCAGGGACGCAAGAATTGAGGGATTGCGGTTCTTC
cdr3_aa: CSARDARIEGLRFF

j_call: TRBJ2-6
cdr3_length: 13
clone_size: .
v_call: TRBV12-5
d_call: .
cdr3_nt: TGTGCTAGTGGGGGCTCTGGGGCCAACGTCCTGACTTTC
cdr3_aa: CASGGSGANVLTF

j_call: TRBJ1-4
cdr3_length: 17
clone_size: few
v_call: TRBV19
d_call: TRBD1
cdr3_nt: TGTGCCAGTAGTACTTGGACAGGGGGCGCCGATTTGGGAAAACTGTTTTTT
cdr3_aa: CASSTWTGGADLGKLFF

j_call: TRBJ2-7
cdr3_length: 16
clone_size: .
v_call: TRBV29-1
d_call: TRBD1
cdr3_nt: TGCAGCGTTGGGGCTGAAATTACAGGGGACTCCTACGAGCAGTACTTC
cdr3_aa: CSVGAEITGDSYEQYF

j_call: TRBJ1-5
cdr3_length: 15
clone_size: once
v_call: TRBV5-1
d_call: TRBD1
cdr3_nt: TGCGCCAGCAGCTTGGGGGACAGGGGGATTCAGCCCCAGCATTTT
cdr3_aa: CASSLGDRGIQPQHF

j_call: TRBJ2-1
cdr3_length: 15
clone_size: once
v_call: TRBV7-3
d_call: .
cdr3_nt: TGTGCCAGCAGCTTAACGATAGGGTTAGGCCATGAGCAGTTCTTC
cdr3_aa: CASSLTIGLGHEQFF

j_call: TRBJ2-1
cdr3_length: 15
clone_size: .
v_call: TRBV30
d_call: TRBD1
cdr3_nt: TGTGCCTGGAGTGGTGACAGGGGTCATCTCAATGAGCAGTTCTTC
cdr3_aa: CAWSGDRGHLNEQFF

j_call: TRBJ1-4
cdr3_length: 13
clone_size: once
v_call: TRBV5-5
d_call: .
cdr3_nt: TGTGCCAGCAGCTTCGGGCGGAATGAAAAACTGTTTTTT
cdr3_aa: CASSFGRNEKLFF

j_call: TRBJ2-1
cdr3_length: 16
clone_size: .
v_call: TRBV5-6
d_call: TRBD1
cdr3_nt: TGTGCCAGCAGCTTCGGACAGGGGTTCTCCTACAATGAGCAGTTCTTC
cdr3_aa: CASSFGQGFSYNEQFF

j_call: TRBJ2-7
cdr3_length: 15
clone_size: .
v_call: TRBV7-9
d_call: TRBD2
cdr3_nt: TGTGCCAGCAGCACCGGGACTAGCGGGATCGACGAGCAGTACTTC
cdr3_aa: CASSTGTSGIDEQYF

j_call: TRBJ1-1
cdr3_length: 16
clone_size: .
v_call: TRBV18
d_call: TRBD1
cdr3_nt: TGTGCCAGCTCTACCACAGGGTCAGGGGGTTACACTGAAGCTTTCTTT
cdr3_aa: CASSTTGSGGYTEAFF

j_call: TRBJ1-2
cdr3_length: 14
clone_size: .
v_call: TRBV6-6
d_call: .
cdr3_nt: TGTGCCAGCAGTTACTCCGGCAGTTACTATGGCTACACCTTC
cdr3_aa: CASSYSGSYYGYTF

j_call: TRBJ2-2
cdr3_length: 15
clone_size: .
v_call: TRBV27
d_call: .
cdr3_nt: TGTGCCAGCAGTTTTTTCGCCGCGAACACCGGGGAGCTGTTTTTT
cdr3_aa: CASSFFAANTGELFF

j_call: TRBJ2-3
cdr3_length: 14
clone_size: .
v_call: TRBV11-3
d_call: TRBD1
cdr3_nt: TGTGCCAGCAGCTCGGGACAGGGTACAGATACGCAGTATTTT
cdr3_aa: CASSSGQGTDTQYF

j_call: TRBJ2-1
cdr3_length: 12
clone_size: .
v_call: TRBV29-1
d_call: .
cdr3_nt: TGCAGCGTTGATAACAGGGACGATGAGCAGTTCTTC
cdr3_aa: CSVDNRDDEQFF